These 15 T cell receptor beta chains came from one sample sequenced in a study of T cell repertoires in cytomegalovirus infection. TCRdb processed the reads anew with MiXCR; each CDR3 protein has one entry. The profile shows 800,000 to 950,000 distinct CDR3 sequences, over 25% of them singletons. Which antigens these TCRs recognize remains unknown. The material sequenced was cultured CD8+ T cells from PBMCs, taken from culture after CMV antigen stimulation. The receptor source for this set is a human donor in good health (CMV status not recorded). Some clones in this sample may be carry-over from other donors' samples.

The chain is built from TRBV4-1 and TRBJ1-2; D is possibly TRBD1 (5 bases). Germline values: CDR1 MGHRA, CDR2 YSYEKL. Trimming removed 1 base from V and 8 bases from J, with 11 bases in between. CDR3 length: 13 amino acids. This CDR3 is CASSQVGAEGYTF. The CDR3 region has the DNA TGCGCCAGCAGCCAAGTAGGGGCTGAAGGCTACACCTTC.

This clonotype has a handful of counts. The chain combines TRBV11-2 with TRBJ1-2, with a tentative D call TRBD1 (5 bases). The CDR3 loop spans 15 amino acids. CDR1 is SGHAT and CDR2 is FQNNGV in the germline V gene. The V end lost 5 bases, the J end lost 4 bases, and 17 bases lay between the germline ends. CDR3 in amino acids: CASSHGTTPVYGYTF. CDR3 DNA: TGTGCCAGCAGCCACGGGACCACTCCGGTCTATGGCTACACCTTC.

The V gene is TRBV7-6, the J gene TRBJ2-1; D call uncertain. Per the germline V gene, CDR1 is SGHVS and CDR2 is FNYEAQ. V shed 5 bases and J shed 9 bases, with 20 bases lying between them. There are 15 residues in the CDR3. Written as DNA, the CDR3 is TGTGCCAGCAGCCCGCTGATAGGGTTCGACGCTGAGCAGTTCTTC. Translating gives CASSPLIGFDAEQFF.

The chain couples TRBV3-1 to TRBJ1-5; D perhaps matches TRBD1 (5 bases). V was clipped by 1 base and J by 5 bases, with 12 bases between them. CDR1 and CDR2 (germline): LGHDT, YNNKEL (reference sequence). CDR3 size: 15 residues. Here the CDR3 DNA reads TGTGCCAGCAGCCAAGGGGGGGGGTATCATCAGCCCCAGCATTTT. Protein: CASSQGGGYHQPQHF. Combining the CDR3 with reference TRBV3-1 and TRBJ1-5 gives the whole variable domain DTAVSQTPKYLVTQMGNDKSIKCEQNLGHDTMYWYKQDSKKFLKIMFSYNNKELIINETVPNRFSPKSPDKAHLNLHINSLELGDSAVYFCASSQGGGYHQPQHFGDGTRLSIL.

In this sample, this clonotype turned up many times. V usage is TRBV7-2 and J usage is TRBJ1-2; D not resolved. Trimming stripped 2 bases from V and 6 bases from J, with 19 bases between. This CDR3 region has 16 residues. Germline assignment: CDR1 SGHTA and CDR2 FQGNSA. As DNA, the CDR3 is TGTGCCAGCAGCTTAAACGTAGACCATTTCCTCCATGGCTACACCTTC. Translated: CASSLNVDHFLHGYTF.

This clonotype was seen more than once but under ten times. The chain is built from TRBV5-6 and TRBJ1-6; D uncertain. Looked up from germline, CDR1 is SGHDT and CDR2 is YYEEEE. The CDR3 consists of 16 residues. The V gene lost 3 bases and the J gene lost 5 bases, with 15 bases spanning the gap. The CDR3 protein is CASSWQPVLDNSPLHF. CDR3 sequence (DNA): TGTGCCAGCAGCTGGCAACCCGTCTTGGATAATTCACCCCTCCACTTT.

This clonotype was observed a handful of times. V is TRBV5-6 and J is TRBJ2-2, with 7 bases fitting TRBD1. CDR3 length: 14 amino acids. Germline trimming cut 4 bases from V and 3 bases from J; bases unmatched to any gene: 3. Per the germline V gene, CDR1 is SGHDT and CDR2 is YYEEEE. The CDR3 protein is CASSGTDHTGELFF. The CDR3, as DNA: TGTGCCAGCAGCGGGACAGATCACACCGGGGAGCTGTTTTTT. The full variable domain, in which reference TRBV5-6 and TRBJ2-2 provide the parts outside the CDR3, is DAGVTQSPTHLIKTRGQQVTLRCSPKSGHDTVSWYQQALGQGPQFIFQYYEEEERQRGNFPDRFSGHQFPNYSSELNVNALLLGDSALYLCASSGTDHTGELFFGEGSRLTVL.

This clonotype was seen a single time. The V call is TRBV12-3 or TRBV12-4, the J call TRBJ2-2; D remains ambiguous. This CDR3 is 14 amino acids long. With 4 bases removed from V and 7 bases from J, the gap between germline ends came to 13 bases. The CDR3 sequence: CASSSTPRVGELFF. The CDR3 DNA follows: TGTGCCAGCAGTTCCACCCCCCGTGTCGGGGAGCTGTTTTTT.

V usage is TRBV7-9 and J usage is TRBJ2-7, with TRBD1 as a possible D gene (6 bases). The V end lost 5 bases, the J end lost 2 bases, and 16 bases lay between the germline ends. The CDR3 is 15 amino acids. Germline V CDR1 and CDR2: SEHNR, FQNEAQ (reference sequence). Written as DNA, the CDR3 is TGTGCCAGCAGCCGGCCGGGTAGGGGGACCTACGAGCAGTACTTC. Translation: CASSRPGRGTYEQYF.

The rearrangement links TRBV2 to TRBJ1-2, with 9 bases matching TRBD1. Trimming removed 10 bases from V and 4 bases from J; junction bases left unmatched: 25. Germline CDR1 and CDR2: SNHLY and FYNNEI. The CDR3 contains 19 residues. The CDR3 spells CATVAYGTGGADNGYGYTF. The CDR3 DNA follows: TGTGCCACCGTAGCGTATGGAACAGGGGGCGCGGATAACGGCTATGGCTACACCTTC. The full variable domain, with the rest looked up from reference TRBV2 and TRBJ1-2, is EPEVTQTPSHQVTQMGQEVILRCVPISNHLYFYWYRQILGQKVEFLVSFYNNEISEKSEIFDDQFSVERPDGSNFTLKIRSTKLEDSAMYFCATVAYGTGGADNGYGYTFGSGTRLTVV.

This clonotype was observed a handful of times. CDR3 DNA: TGTGCCAGCAATATAGGGGGTCGGAGGGGGTTGAACACTGAAGCTTTCTTT. This sequence encodes CASNIGGRRGLNTEAFF. This chain connects TRBV2 to TRBJ1-1, with D possibly matching TRBD1 (6 bases). Germline values: CDR1 SNHLY, CDR2 FYNNEI. Trimming stripped 7 bases from V and 0 bases from J, with 21 bases between. The CDR3 is made up of 17 amino acids.

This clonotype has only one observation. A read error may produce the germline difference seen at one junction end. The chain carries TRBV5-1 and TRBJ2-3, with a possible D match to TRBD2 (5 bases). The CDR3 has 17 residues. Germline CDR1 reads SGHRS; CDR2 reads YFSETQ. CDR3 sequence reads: CANSLGEGELVADTQYF. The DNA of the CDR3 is TGCGCCAACAGCTTGGGTGAGGGAGAACTGGTCGCAGATACGCAGTATTTT.

The CDR3 reads CASSPPGVHTGELFF. CDR3 bases: TGTGCCAGCAGCCCCCCTGGGGTACACACCGGGGAGCTGTTTTTT. This rearrangement joins TRBV5-6 to TRBJ2-2; D is ambiguous. Germline CDR1 SGHDT, CDR2 YYEEEE. V gave up 4 bases and J gave up 3 bases, with 13 bases separating them. The length of the CDR3 is 15 residues. The full variable domain, rest sourced from reference TRBV5-6 and TRBJ2-2, is DAGVTQSPTHLIKTRGQQVTLRCSPKSGHDTVSWYQQALGQGPQFIFQYYEEEERQRGNFPDRFSGHQFPNYSSELNVNALLLGDSALYLCASSPPGVHTGELFFGEGSRLTVL.

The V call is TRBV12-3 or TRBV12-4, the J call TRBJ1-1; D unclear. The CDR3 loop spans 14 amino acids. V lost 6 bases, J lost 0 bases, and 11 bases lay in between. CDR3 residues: CASSYTQMNTEAFF. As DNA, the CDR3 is TGTGCCAGCAGCTACACGCAGATGAACACTGAAGCTTTCTTT.

Here the CDR3 reads CASSEGLAGTSDTQYF. The CDR3 coding sequence is TGCGCCAGCAGCGAGGGACTAGCGGGGACCTCGGATACGCAGTATTTT. This sequence joins TRBV5-1 and TRBJ2-3; TRBD2 matches at 13 bases. V was pared by 4 bases and J by 6 bases, with 8 bases of the junction left unmatched. CDR1 is SGHRS, CDR2 YFSETQ, per germline. The CDR3 runs 16 residues.